Each of the 24 T cell receptor beta chains below was sequenced from the same sample in a study of beta chain features in type 1 diabetes. Findings and caveats of the study: TCRB CDR3s from Type 1 diabetes patients were moderately but significantly shorter in all four CD4+ subsets.

The authors reverse transcribed all of the isolated RNA, so sequencing captured expressed TCRB transcripts. Clones were sequenced by immunoSEQ multiplex PCR, and TCRdb holds only the in-frame ones, with some missing. The sample carries 200,000 to 250,000 clones, roughly 14% recorded once. Their antigens are not known. The source material was naive CD4+ T cells from blood. These receptors were collected from a man under 40 with type 1 diabetes.

This clone has just a few counts. The chain uses TRBV19 and TRBJ2-2; weak D call: TRBD2 (5 bases). CDR1 and CDR2 from the germline V gene are LNHDA and SQIVND (reference sequence). CDR3 length: 13 amino acids. Trimming took 7 bases from V and 7 from J, leaving 13 bases between them. The CDR3 DNA reads TGTGCCAGTAACATGGAGGTACACGGGGAGCTGTTTTTT. This sequence encodes CASNMEVHGELFF.

This clone was seen more than once but under ten times. V gene TRBV10-3 combines with J gene TRBJ2-2; 9 nucleotides align to TRBD2. The CDR3 is 17 amino acids. Trimming cost V 4 bases and J 0 bases; bases outside gene matches: 6. Per the germline V gene, CDR1 is ENHRY and CDR2 is SYGVKD. CDR3 in DNA: TGTGCCATCAGTGTGGGTCTAGCGGGGACGAACACCGGGGAGCTGTTTTTT. Its protein is CAISVGLAGTNTGELFF.

The gene calls are TRBV7-8 and TRBJ2-7, with 10 nucleotides matching TRBD2. The germline gives CDR1 SGHVS, CDR2 FQNEAQ. V shed 4 bases and J 0 bases; nucleotides not matched to a gene: 9. The length of the CDR3 is 17 residues. CDR3 sequence reads: CASSSHGSSGSSYEQYF. For the CDR3, the DNA is TGTGCCAGCAGCTCTCACGGTTCTAGCGGGAGCTCCTACGAGCAGTACTTC.

The chain is built from TRBV10-3 and TRBJ1-4; a weak D match, TRBD1 (6 bases). V was trimmed by 4 bases and J by 5 bases, leaving 8 bases between them. CDR3 length equals 13 residues. Germline V gene lookup returns CDR1 ENHRY and CDR2 SYGVKD. The CDR3 is CAISGTANEKLFF. Here the CDR3 DNA reads TGTGCCATCAGTGGGACAGCCAATGAAAAACTGTTTTTT.

The chain employs TRBV30 and TRBJ2-5; TRBD2 matches at 8 bases. The CDR3 loop spans 14 amino acids. CDR1 GTSNPN and CDR2 SVGIG come from the germline V gene (reference sequence). CDR3 protein: CGCTPREGGETQYF. The DNA for the CDR3 is TGTGGTTGTACCCCACGGGAGGGCGGGGAGACCCAGTACTTC.

V gene TRBV4-2 combines with J gene TRBJ2-1, with D perhaps TRBD2 (5 bases). V lost 6 bases and J 0 bases, leaving 9 bases between the germline ends. CDR1 and CDR2 from the germline V gene are LGHNA and YNFKEQ. The CDR3 runs to 14 residues. CDR3 region: CASSSGSSYNEQFF. As DNA, the CDR3 is TGTGCCAGCAGTAGTGGGAGCTCCTACAATGAGCAGTTCTTC.

This clone has more than one count but fewer than ten. The rearrangement joins TRBV29-1 to TRBJ2-2, with unresolved D. The CDR3 has 12 residues. In germline, CDR1 is SQVTM, CDR2 ANQGSEA. Trimming took off 4 bases at V and 7 bases at J, with 10 bases between the two ends. The CDR3 nucleotides are TGCAGCGTTGCAACAGATAACGGGGAGCTGTTTTTT. It translates to CSVATDNGELFF.

The genes are TRBV7-9 and TRBJ2-3, with a tentative D call TRBD1 (6 bases). CDR1 and CDR2 from the germline V gene are SEHNR and FQNEAQ (reference sequence). The CDR3 runs 15 residues. The V end lost 0 bases, the J end lost 4 bases, and 11 bases lay between the germline ends. The chain's CDR3 is CASSLAGAGADTQYF. The CDR3 DNA is TGTGCCAGCAGCTTAGCGGGGGCAGGGGCAGATACGCAGTATTTT.

This clone has just a few counts. This rearrangement joins TRBV30 to TRBJ2-5, with D perhaps matching TRBD2 (5 bases). V lost 3 bases to trimming and J lost 5 bases, with 13 bases between them. CDR1 is GTSNPN, CDR2 SVGIG, per germline (reference sequence). The CDR3 runs 13 residues. This CDR3 is CAWRGLALETQYF. The CDR3 DNA sequence: TGTGCCTGGAGAGGCCTAGCTTTGGAGACCCAGTACTTC.

The chain employs TRBV25-1 and TRBJ2-7; the D gene is possibly TRBD1 (5 bases). This CDR3 has 13 residues. The germline gives CDR1 MGHDK, CDR2 SYGVNS. Trimming took 1 base from V and 7 from J, leaving 11 bases between them. As DNA, the CDR3 is TGTGCCAGCAGTGAATCTAACAGGTGGGAGCAGTACTTC. It yields the protein CASSESNRWEQYF.

There are a few counts of this clone. V gene TRBV6-1 combines with J gene TRBJ1-1; no clear D. This CDR3 has 13 amino acids. Germline CDR1 is MNHNS and CDR2 is SASEGT. V was trimmed by 8 bases and J by 0 bases, leaving 10 bases between them. In nucleotides, the CDR3 is TGTGCCAGCCACCGGCAGGTGAACACTGAAGCTTTCTTT. Translated: CASHRQVNTEAFF.

The CDR3 coding sequence is TGCGCCAGCAGCCAAGAGGCGGTAGTGACCCGGCGGACTGAAGCTTTCTTT. Amino acids: CASSQEAVVTRRTEAFF. The J gene is TRBJ1-1, the V gene TRBV4-1; D remains unclear. V was cut by 0 bases and J by 5 bases, with 19 bases left in between. Germline assignment: CDR1 MGHRA and CDR2 YSYEKL. The CDR3 runs to 17 residues.

This rearrangement joins TRBV4-2 to TRBJ1-1, with D hard to call. Between the trimmed V and J ends, which lost 6 bases and 3 bases, there was a span of 11 bases. The length of the CDR3 is 13 residues. Looked up from germline, CDR1 is LGHNA and CDR2 is YNFKEQ. In DNA, the CDR3 is TGTGCCAGCAGTCCCGCCGGGGACACTGAAGCTTTCTTT. Translation gives CASSPAGDTEAFF.

The chain recombines TRBV10-3 with TRBJ2-1, with a weak D call TRBD2 (6 bases). The ends were cut back, 5 bases at V and 5 bases at J, with 16 bases in the middle. In germline, CDR1 is ENHRY, CDR2 SYGVKD. The CDR3 is 15 amino acids. DNA for the CDR3: TGTGCCATCAGTCGGGACGGGAGAACCAACAATGAGCAGTTCTTC. Encoded protein: CAISRDGRTNNEQFF.

The rearrangement joins TRBV11-3 to TRBJ2-7, with a weak D call TRBD2 (6 bases). Germline assignment: CDR1 SGHNT and CDR2 YENEEA. The CDR3 loop spans 13 amino acids. V lost 5 bases to trimming and J lost 3 bases, with 11 bases between them. CDR3 loop: CASSATGGYEQYF. The CDR3 DNA follows: TGTGCCAGCAGCGCAACCGGGGGCTACGAGCAGTACTTC.

V is TRBV11-2 and J is TRBJ1-3, with D perhaps TRBD1 (6 bases). Germline V gene lookup returns CDR1 SGHAT and CDR2 FQNNGV. Trimming left V 8 bases short and J 4 bases short, with 12 bases between. This CDR3 is 13 amino acids long. The CDR3 DNA follows: TGTGCCAGCCTTACAGGGCAAGGAAACACCATATATTTT. Translating it yields CASLTGQGNTIYF.

This clone was picked up a small number of times. V and J are TRBV28 and TRBJ2-5; 7 nucleotides line up with TRBD1. V gave up 5 bases and J gave up 6 bases; unmatched junction bases: 9. CDR1 MDHEN and CDR2 SYDVKM come from the germline V gene. The CDR3 consists of 14 residues. Written as DNA, the CDR3 is TGTGCCAGCAGTCCGGGACAGCCGGGACAGACCCAGTACTTC. It translates to CASSPGQPGQTQYF.

The V and J genes are TRBV9 and TRBJ2-1; tentatively, D is TRBD2 (5 bases). The germline gives CDR1 SGDLS, CDR2 YYNGEE. V lost 3 bases, J lost 4 bases, and 17 bases lay in between. The CDR3 sequence is 16 residues long. The CDR3 bases are TGTGCCAGCAGCGCGTCACTGGGAGTGGGGTACAATGAGCAGTTCTTC. Translating it yields CASSASLGVGYNEQFF.

Only a few counts were recorded for this clone. CDR3 region: CASSRGQGSDQPQHF. In nucleotides, the CDR3 is TGTGCCAGCAGCCGGGGACAGGGGTCGGATCAGCCCCAGCATTTT. The chain employs TRBV28 and TRBJ1-5; TRBD1 agrees at 10 bases. V shed 6 bases and J 5 bases; nucleotides not matched to a gene: 7. The CDR3 is 15 residues long. Looked up from germline, CDR1 is MDHEN and CDR2 is SYDVKM.

This chain links TRBV5-1 with TRBJ1-1; D uncertain. The CDR3 loop spans 14 amino acids. Germline V gene data show CDR1 as SGHRS and CDR2 as YFSETQ. The V end was cut by 4 bases, the J end by 7 bases, with 17 bases between. The CDR3 loop reads CASSRYTGSFEAFF. The CDR3 DNA is TGCGCCAGCAGCCGATACACGGGATCTTTTGAAGCTTTCTTT.

Written as DNA, the CDR3 is TGTGCCAGCAGTTACACTCAACAGGGGGCTGGAAACACCATATATTTT. Encoded protein: CASSYTQQGAGNTIYF. The rearrangement uses TRBV6-5 and TRBJ1-3, with 8 bases lining up with TRBD1. CDR3 size: 16 residues. Trimming at V came to 2 bases and at J to 2 bases, leaving 5 bases not matched to a gene. Germline CDR1 and CDR2: MNHEY and SVGAGI.

The CDR3 sequence is CASSPSGRTDTQYF. The DNA for the CDR3 is TGTGCCAGCAGCCCTTCGGGAAGGACAGATACGCAGTATTTT. This chain connects TRBV7-2 to TRBJ2-3, with a weak D call TRBD2 (5 bases). Trimming left V 5 bases short and J 3 bases short, with 12 bases between. From germline, CDR1 is SGHTA and CDR2 FQGNSA. The CDR3 loop spans 14 amino acids.

This clone was counted between two and nine times. The V call is TRBV7-2, the J call TRBJ2-7; 8 nucleotides line up with TRBD1. Losses at the gene ends were 5 bases for V and 5 bases for J; bases not matched to a gene: 5. Per germline, CDR1 SGHTA and CDR2 FQGNSA. This CDR3 has 13 amino acids. The CDR3 DNA reads TGTGCCAGCAGCACCCGGACAGGGAACGAGCAGTACTTC. This codes for CASSTRTGNEQYF.

J is TRBJ1-6 and V is TRBV9; D gene unclear. Per the germline V gene, CDR1 is SGDLS and CDR2 is YYNGEE. The CDR3 contains 15 residues. The V end was cut by 4 bases, the J end by 7 bases, with 15 bases between. CDR3 region: CASSPIPGENSPLHF. Written as DNA, the CDR3 is TGTGCCAGCAGCCCAATCCCGGGAGAGAATTCACCCCTCCACTTT.